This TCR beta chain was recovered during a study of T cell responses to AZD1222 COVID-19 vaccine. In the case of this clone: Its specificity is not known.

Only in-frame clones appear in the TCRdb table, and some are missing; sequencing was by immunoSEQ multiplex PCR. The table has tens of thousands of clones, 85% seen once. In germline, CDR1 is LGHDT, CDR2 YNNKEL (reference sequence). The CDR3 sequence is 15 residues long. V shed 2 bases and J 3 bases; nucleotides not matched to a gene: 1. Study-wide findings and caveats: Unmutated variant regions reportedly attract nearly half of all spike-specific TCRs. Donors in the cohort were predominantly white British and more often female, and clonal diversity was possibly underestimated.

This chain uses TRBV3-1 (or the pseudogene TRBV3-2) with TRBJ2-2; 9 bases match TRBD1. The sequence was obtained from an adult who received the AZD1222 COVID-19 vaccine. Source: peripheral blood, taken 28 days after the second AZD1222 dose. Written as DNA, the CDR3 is TGTGCCAGCAGCCAAAGGGACAGGGACACCGGGGAGCTGTTTTTT. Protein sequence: CASSQRDRDTGELFF.